This TCR beta chain was observed in a study of breast tumors, draining lymph nodes, adjacent tissues. The length of the CDR3 is 11 residues. The germline V and J ends were trimmed by 2 bases and 8 bases, with 9 bases remaining between them. Germline CDR1 reads SQVTM; CDR2 reads ANQGSEA. Study findings and constraints: Tumor T cell lymph node origin was a supported hypothesis, not proven.

Using its own MiXCR run on the multiplex PCR reads, TCRdb lists one record per CDR3 protein. The table has tens of thousands of distinct CDR3 sequences, 32% seen once. With respect to this clonotype: What it binds is not known.

The sequence came from a female donor with breast cancer. Some clones in this sample may be carry-over from other donors' samples. The rearrangement uses TRBV29-1 and TRBJ1-2; D might be TRBD1 (5 bases). What was sequenced was breast tumor tissue. The CDR3 DNA is TGCAGCGTTGAACAGGGCGGGGGCTACACCTTC. This encodes CSVEQGGGYTF. Combining the CDR3 with reference TRBV29-1 and TRBJ1-2 gives the whole variable domain SAVISQKPSRDICQRGTSLTIQCQVDSQVTMMFWYRQQPGQSLTLIATANQGSEATYESGFVIDKFPISRPNLTFSTLTVSNMSPEDSSIYLCSVEQGGGYTFGSGTRLTVV.